This note documents a single T cell receptor (beta chain) sequence. Germline V gene data show CDR1 as SNHLY and CDR2 as FYNNEI. V lost 3 bases and J lost 2, with 9 bases in between. This CDR3 spans 14 amino acids. This sample was included in a study of cytomegalovirus exposure and HLA in healthy donors. The PCR made use of 60 Vbeta and 13 Jbeta primers. Data came from immunoSEQ multiplex PCR; TCRdb stores just in-frame clones and leaves some out. The data hold some 100,000 clones, with about 77% observed a single time. This chain uses TRBV2 with TRBJ2-3; a possible D gene is TRBD1 (5 bases). Sequencing input: PBMCs. This clonotype was sampled from a woman in her forties or fifties in good health and CMV-seropositive. In DNA, the CDR3 is TGTGCCAGCAGTGACAGGGCTAACACAGATACGCAGTATTTT. It translates to CASSDRANTDTQYF.